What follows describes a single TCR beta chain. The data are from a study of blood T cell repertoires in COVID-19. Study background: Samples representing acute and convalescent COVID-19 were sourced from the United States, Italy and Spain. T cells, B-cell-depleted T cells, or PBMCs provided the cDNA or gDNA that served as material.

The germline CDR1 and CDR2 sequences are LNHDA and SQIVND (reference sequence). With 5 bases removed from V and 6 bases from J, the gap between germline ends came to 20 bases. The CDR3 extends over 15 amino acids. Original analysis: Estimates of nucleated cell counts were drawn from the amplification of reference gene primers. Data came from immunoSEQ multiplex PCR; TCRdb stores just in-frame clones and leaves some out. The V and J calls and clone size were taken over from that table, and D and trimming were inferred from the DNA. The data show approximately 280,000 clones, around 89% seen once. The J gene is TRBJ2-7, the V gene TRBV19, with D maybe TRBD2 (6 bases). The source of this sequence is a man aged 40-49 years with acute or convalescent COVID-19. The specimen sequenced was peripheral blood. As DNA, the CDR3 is TGTGCCAGTAGTCCATCGGCGGGGTCCCGCACCGAGCAGTACTTC. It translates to CASSPSAGSRTEQYF.